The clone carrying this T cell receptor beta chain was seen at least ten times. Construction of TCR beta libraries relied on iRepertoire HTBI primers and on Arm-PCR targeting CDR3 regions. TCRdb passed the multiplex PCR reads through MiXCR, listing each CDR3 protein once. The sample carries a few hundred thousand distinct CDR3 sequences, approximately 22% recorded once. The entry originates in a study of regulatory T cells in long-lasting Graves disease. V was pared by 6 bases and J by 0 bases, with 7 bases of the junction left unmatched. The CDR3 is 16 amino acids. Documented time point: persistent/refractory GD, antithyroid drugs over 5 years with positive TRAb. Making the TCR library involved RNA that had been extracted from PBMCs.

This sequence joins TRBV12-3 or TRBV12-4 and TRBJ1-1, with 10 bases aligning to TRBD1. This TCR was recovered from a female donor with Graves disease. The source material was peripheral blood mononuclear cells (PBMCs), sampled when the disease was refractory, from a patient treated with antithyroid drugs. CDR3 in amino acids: CASSPVGQGMNTEAFF. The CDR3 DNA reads TGTGCCAGCAGCCCAGTGGGACAGGGGATGAACACTGAAGCTTTCTTT.